This T cell receptor (beta chain) is drawn from a study of cytomegalovirus exposure and HLA in healthy donors. Study information: Earlier findings included some 120 million unique TCR beta sequences obtained from 150 million to 200 million T cells.

V shed 2 bases and J 8 bases; nucleotides not matched to a gene: 8. This CDR3 contains 14 residues. Germline CDR1 reads MNHNS; CDR2 reads SASEGT. This clone was found a few times. Its specificity is unknown. The PCR contained 60 Vbeta and 13 Jbeta primers. Clones were read by immunoSEQ multiplex PCR, and TCRdb kept only the in-frame ones, dropping some. The top ten hold around 2.2% of the sample, which has about 120,000 clones, around 81% seen once. At collection, donors were nominally healthy, but unrecorded immune exposures were probable. Study-wide results and limits: In a later analysis, at a false discovery rate of 0.05, under 20,000 TCR beta sequences matched HLA alleles. Beyond CMV serostatus, there was no information to go on about immune exposure.

The clonotype comes from a woman aged 40 to 50 in good health and CMV-seronegative. The V and J genes are TRBV6-1 and TRBJ1-2, with 7 bases fitting TRBD1. The sequencing input was PBMCs. CDR3 sequence reads: CASSEIRQGEGYTF. The CDR3 DNA follows: TGTGCCAGCAGTGAAATCAGGCAGGGGGAAGGCTACACCTTC.